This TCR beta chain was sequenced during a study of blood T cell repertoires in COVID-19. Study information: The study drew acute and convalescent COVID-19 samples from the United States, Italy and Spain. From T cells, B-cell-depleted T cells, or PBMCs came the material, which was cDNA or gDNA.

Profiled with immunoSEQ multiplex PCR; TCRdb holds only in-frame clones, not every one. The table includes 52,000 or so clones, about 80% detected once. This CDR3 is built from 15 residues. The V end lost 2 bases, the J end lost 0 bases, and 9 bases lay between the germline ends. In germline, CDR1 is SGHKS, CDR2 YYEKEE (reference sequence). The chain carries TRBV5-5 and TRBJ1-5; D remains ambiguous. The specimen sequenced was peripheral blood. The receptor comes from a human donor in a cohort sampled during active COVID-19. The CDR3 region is CASSLGRYSNQPQHF. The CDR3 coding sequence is TGTGCCAGCAGCTTAGGGAGATATAGCAATCAGCCCCAGCATTTT.